The rows below give T cell receptor beta chains drawn from one sample of a study of identical twins. One entry per CDR3 protein, called by TCRdb with MiXCR from the 5' RACE reads. Here the sample spans around 1.7 million distinct CDR3 sequences, about 31% being singletons. The specimen was cord blood. The receptors stem from a newborn girl in good health. CDR3s include the opening cysteine and the closing phenylalanine or tryptophan. The order of the fields is CDR3 DNA, CDR3 protein, D gene, J gene, clone size, V gene. D genes are given only for firm matches. Size tells how often a clone was seen (once, few, many) or the class of an expanded clone, and some rows leave it out.

TGCGCCAGCAGCCTGGGGACTAGCGGGAGGCCCGCGAAGTGGACCGGGGAGCTGTTTTTT,CASSLGTSGRPAKWTGELFF,TRBD2,TRBJ2-2,once,TRBV4-1
TGTGCCTGCCGTTTCCGAGCCTACGAGCAGTACTTC,CACRFRAYEQYF,-,TRBJ2-7,-,TRBV30
TGTGCCAGCAGTGTGTCGCTAGCTGCCGGCTACGAGCAGTACTTC,CASSVSLAAGYEQYF,-,TRBJ2-7,few,TRBV2
TGTGCCAGCAGCCAATCCAGGGTCGCCTACAATGAGCAGTACTTC,CASSQSRVAYNEQYF,-,TRBJ2-7,-,TRBV3-1
TGTGCCTCGGGGCGGCAGGCAACTAATGAAAAACTGTTTTTT,CASGRQATNEKLFF,-,TRBJ1-4,few,TRBV7-9
TGCAGTGCTACCGGGACAGGGGAATCACCCCTCCACTTT,CSATGTGESPLHF,TRBD1,TRBJ1-6,-,TRBV20-1
TGCAGTGCTAGGGGGGGCGGGGGCCTTGTCACAGATACGCAGTATTTT,CSARGGGGLVTDTQYF,-,TRBJ2-3,once,TRBV20-1
TGTGCCAGCAGCTTAGAGCCACAGGTAGAATATGGCTACACCTTC,CASSLEPQVEYGYTF,-,TRBJ1-2,-,TRBV11-2
TGTGCCATCAGTGAGACTCGGACAGCCTCTGGAAACACCATATATTTT,CAISETRTASGNTIYF,-,TRBJ1-3,-,TRBV10-3
TGTGCCATCAGCCCGATCGGACATAACTATGGCTACACCTTC,CAISPIGHNYGYTF,-,TRBJ1-2,many,TRBV10-3
TGTGCCAGCAGCCCAGTCGACAGTCCTAACTATGGCAACACCTTC,CASSPVDSPNYGNTF,-,TRBJ1-2,-,TRBV4-2
TGTGCCAGCAGTTTCTTCAGGTACCAAGAGACCCAGTACTTC,CASSFFRYQETQYF,-,TRBJ2-5,many,TRBV28
TGTGCCAGCAATTTACCCTCCACAGATACGCAGTATTTT,CASNLPSTDTQYF,-,TRBJ2-3,-,TRBV12-3/TRBV12-4
TGTGCCAGCAGTGACAGGCTCAATCAGCCCCAGCATTTT,CASSDRLNQPQHF,-,TRBJ1-5,few,TRBV6-1
TGTGTCAGCAGCGTCGCAGGGGGCTACGAGCAGTACTTC,CVSSVAGGYEQYF,TRBD1,TRBJ2-7,-,TRBV9
TGCAGTGCTAGAAGGGCGGGGAGGACTCTCTACAATGAGCAGTTCTTC,CSARRAGRTLYNEQFF,-,TRBJ2-1,-,TRBV20-1